Ten or more counts support the clone carrying this T cell receptor (beta chain). Its specificity is not known. The data originate from a study of blood T cells in healthy people across ages. Germline loops: CDR1 DFQATT, CDR2 SNEGSKA (reference sequence). The CDR3 covers 15 residues. V gave up 3 bases and J gave up 6 bases; unmatched junction bases: 8. Total RNA extracted from each sample amounted to at least 6 micrograms. Findings and caveats of the study: It was held that the diversity estimates obtained from one million T cells were underestimates.

For the second PCR, which ran for about 7 to 11 cycles, a sample-barcoded 5' primer and a J-beta primer mix were used. Using its own MiXCR run on the 5' RACE reads, TCRdb lists one record per CDR3 protein. This sample has hundreds of thousands of distinct CDR3 sequences, with around 26% found just once. The chain combines TRBV20-1 with TRBJ1-6; 7 nucleotides agree with TRBD1. The sample taken for sequencing was blood. The TCR originated in a woman aged 80 or older in good health. The CDR3 loop is CSASRTGALNSPLHF. The CDR3 nucleotides are TGCAGTGCTAGCCGAACAGGGGCTCTTAATTCACCCCTCCACTTT.